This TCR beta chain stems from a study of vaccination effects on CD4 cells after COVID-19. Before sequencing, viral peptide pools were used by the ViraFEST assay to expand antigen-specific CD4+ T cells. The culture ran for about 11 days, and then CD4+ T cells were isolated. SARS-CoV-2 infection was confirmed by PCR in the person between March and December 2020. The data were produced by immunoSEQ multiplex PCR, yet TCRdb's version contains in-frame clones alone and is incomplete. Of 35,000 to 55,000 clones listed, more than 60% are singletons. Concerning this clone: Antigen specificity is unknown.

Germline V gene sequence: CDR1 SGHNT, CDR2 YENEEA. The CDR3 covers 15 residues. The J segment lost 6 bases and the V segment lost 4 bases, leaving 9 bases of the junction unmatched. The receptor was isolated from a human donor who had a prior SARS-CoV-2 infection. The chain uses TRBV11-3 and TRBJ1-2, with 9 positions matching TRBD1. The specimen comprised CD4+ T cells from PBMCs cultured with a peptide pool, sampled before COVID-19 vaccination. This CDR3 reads CASSSTGGGIDGYTF. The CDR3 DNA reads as TGTGCCAGCAGCTCTACAGGGGGCGGGATCGATGGCTACACCTTC. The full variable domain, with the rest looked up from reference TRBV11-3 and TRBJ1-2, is EAGVVQSPRYKIIEKKQPVAFWCNPISGHNTLYWYLQNLGQGPELLIRYENEEAVDDSQLPKDRFSAERLKGVDSTLKIQPAELGDSAVYLCASSSTGGGIDGYTFGSGTRLTVV.